This is a list of T cell receptor beta chains from one sample in a study of PD-1 blockade in classical Hodgkin lymphoma. Libraries were prepared by immunoSEQ multiplex PCR; TCRdb keeps only in-frame clonotypes and omits some of them. The table has approximately 41,000 clones, more than 85% seen once. The sample consisted of peripheral blood mononuclear cells (PBMCs), taken before the second cycle of nivolumab. These receptors all stem from a human donor with classical Hodgkin lymphoma. Each CDR3 is given with its conserved first and last residue. The D gene is left open where the match is weak. For some rows the clone size is stated as once, few or many, or as a class when expanded; others skip it.

V gene	D gene	J gene	clone size	CDR3 DNA	CDR3 protein
TRBV7-3	TRBD1	TRBJ2-3	.	TGTGCCAGCAGCAAAGACAGGGCGGCAGATACGCAGTATTTT	CASSKDRAADTQYF
TRBV29-1	TRBD1	TRBJ1-2	few	TGCAGCGTCGGACAGGGCTATGGCTACACCTTC	CSVGQGYGYTF
TRBV29-1	TRBD2	TRBJ2-1	.	TGCAGCGTTGAAGGGCTAGCGGGAGGGTCAAGCTCCTACAATGAGCAGTTCTTC	CSVEGLAGGSSSYNEQFF
TRBV2	TRBD1	TRBJ1-6	.	TGTGCCAGCAGTGAGTTGGGACAGTCAAATTCACCCCTCCACTTT	CASSELGQSNSPLHF
TRBV7-2	TRBD2	TRBJ2-7	.	TGTGCCAGCAGCCAGGGTGGTGGGGGGGCCTACGAGCAGTACTTC	CASSQGGGGAYEQYF
TRBV11-2	.	TRBJ1-4	.	TGTGCCAGCAGACCAACCTTTAATGAAAAACTGTTTTTT	CASRPTFNEKLFF
TRBV19	TRBD2	TRBJ2-7	.	TGTGCCAGTAGTACACCTAGCGGGAGGACCTACGAGCAGTACTTC	CASSTPSGRTYEQYF
TRBV28	TRBD1	TRBJ1-2	.	TGTGCCAGTTCCGGGACAGTCCGCTATGGCTACACCTTC	CASSGTVRYGYTF
TRBV21-1	.	TRBJ1-2	.	TGTGCCAGCAGGAAACAGGGAGGAGGCGGCTACACCTTC	CASRKQGGGGYTF
TRBV7-2	TRBD1	TRBJ1-1	.	TGTGCCAGCAGCCCCACGACAGGGCGGACTGAAGCTTTCTTT	CASSPTTGRTEAFF
TRBV6-6	.	TRBJ2-5	.	TGTGCCAGCAGTTACTCGGTTACTCCCCAAGAGACCCAGTACTTC	CASSYSVTPQETQYF
TRBV5-1	TRBD2	TRBJ2-1	.	TGCGCCAGCAGCTCGGGAAGCGGGGGGGCGAGTAATGAGCAGTTCTTC	CASSSGSGGASNEQFF
TRBV28	TRBD1	TRBJ1-5	.	TGTGCCAGCAGACAGGGGGCCATTCAGCCCCAGCATTTT	CASRQGAIQPQHF
TRBV5-1	.	TRBJ2-4	once	TGCGCCAGCAGCCCCGAGGAGGGAACGGGACGACTAGCCAAAAACATTCAGTACTTC	CASSPEEGTGRLAKNIQYF
TRBV6-1	.	TRBJ2-5	once	TGTGCCAGCAGTGAGTGGGGGACAAGATCTTCGGGGGAGACCCAGTACTTC	CASSEWGTRSSGETQYF
TRBV5-6	TRBD1	TRBJ2-5	.	TGTGCCAGCAGCTTGGGACAGGGTGGGCAAGAGACCCAGTACTTC	CASSLGQGGQETQYF
TRBV29-1	TRBD2	TRBJ2-3	.	TGCAGCGTTGAGTCGGGGGACTACACAGATACGCAGTATTTT	CSVESGDYTDTQYF
TRBV5-4	.	TRBJ1-2	.	TGTGCCAGCAGCTTGGTGTCCAGGGACTATGGCTACACCTTC	CASSLVSRDYGYTF
TRBV7-9	.	TRBJ2-1	.	TGTGCCAGCAGCTTAGTGGGAAAGGCCTCTGAGCAGTTCTTC	CASSLVGKASEQFF
TRBV5-6	.	TRBJ2-3	.	TGTGCCAGCAGCTTGTGGGCGGGCGTCACAGATACGCAGTATTTT	CASSLWAGVTDTQYF
TRBV28	TRBD2	TRBJ2-1	.	TGTGCCAGCAGTCTCGGACTAGAACTGTTCTTC	CASSLGLELFF
TRBV7-2	.	TRBJ1-5	.	TGTGCCAGCAGCTTAGGGGACCGTTCATATCAGCCCCAGCATTTT	CASSLGDRSYQPQHF
TRBV27	.	TRBJ1-1	.	TGTGCCAGCAGTCGGGGGGCGGGGAACACTGAAGCTTTCTTT	CASSRGAGNTEAFF
TRBV5-1	.	TRBJ2-6	.	TGCGCCAGCAGCCCCTCCAATCATGGCGCAGCCGGGGCCAACGTCCTGACTTTC	CASSPSNHGAAGANVLTF
TRBV5-1	TRBD1	TRBJ2-7	.	TGCGCCAGCAGCCAAACACAGGGGACCTACGAGCAGTACTTC	CASSQTQGTYEQYF
TRBV7-2	.	TRBJ1-5	.	TGTGCCAGCAGCCCCGGGACAAGAAAAAATCAGCCCCAGCATTTT	CASSPGTRKNQPQHF
TRBV7-9	.	TRBJ2-2	.	TGTGCCAGCAGCTTAGGAGCAGGGAATGGCGGGGAGCTGTTTTTT	CASSLGAGNGGELFF
TRBV28	TRBD1	TRBJ1-4	once	TGTGCCAGCAGTTCCGGGACAGGGGGCTTTGGTGAAAAACTGTTTTTT	CASSSGTGGFGEKLFF
TRBV5-1	.	TRBJ2-5	.	TGCGCCAGCAGCGTCCCCAGGGGAAAAGAGACCCAGTACTTC	CASSVPRGKETQYF